The text below deals with one T cell receptor (beta chain). Antigen: not known. This entry comes from a study of shared clonotypes between healthy human individuals. The study's findings and limits: The sole specimen, blood, was sampled, and tissue repertoires likely differ.

The CDR3 extends over 12 amino acids. From germline, CDR1 is SGHKS and CDR2 YYEKEE (reference sequence). Trimming shortened V by 0 bases and J by 6 bases, and 7 bases separated the two germline ends. Among the donors, all were Caucasian adults who lived in Nashville, Tennessee. The assay used deep level. TCRdb's table, derived via immunoSEQ multiplex PCR, lists solely in-frame clones and lacks some. The table lists approximately 1,500,000 clones, around 97% of them singletons, with approximately 1.1% in the top ten. The clonotype originates from a man younger than 40 in good health. V and J are TRBV5-5 and TRBJ2-7, with unresolved D. The material sequenced was naive CD4+ T cells sorted from blood. Subset of the sample: CD45RA+ positively selected. CDR3 in amino acids: CASSLVYGEQYF. The CDR3, as DNA: TGTGCCAGCAGCTTGGTGTATGGCGAGCAGTACTTC.